A selection of T cell receptor beta chains follows, all from one sample in a study of blood T cells in healthy people across ages. TCRdb reprocessed the 5' RACE reads via MiXCR and lists one record per CDR3 protein. In the table there are hundreds of thousands of distinct CDR3 sequences, around a quarter of which are singletons. These data were also reused for a study on T cells of mothers and their children.

Sequences were obtained from blood. Receptors originate from a boy between 10 and 17 years old in good health. Each CDR3 is given with its conserved first and last residue. Each record gives: D gene, J gene, clone size, V gene, CDR3 DNA, CDR3 protein. D genes are given only for firm matches. Clone size is stated in some rows and not others, as once, few, many or a class when expanded.

NA TRBJ1-1 NA TRBV3-1 TGTGCCAGCAGCCAAGTACGGGACATCATTTACGGAAATGAAGCTTTCTTT CASSQVRDIIYGNEAFF
TRBD2 TRBJ2-2 NA TRBV11-2 TGTGCCACCGGGACTAGCGGGACCGGGGAGCTGTTTTTT CATGTSGTGELFF
TRBD2 TRBJ2-5 NA TRBV12-3/TRBV12-4 TGTGCCAGCAGTTTCTCGACAGTCCGGGGGGAAGAGACCCAGTACTTC CASSFSTVRGEETQYF
TRBD1 TRBJ2-1 NA TRBV7-2 TGTGCCAGCAATTCGGGACAGGGGGCCGATGAGCAGTTCTTC CASNSGQGADEQFF
NA TRBJ1-4 few TRBV11-2 TGTGCCAGCAGCTTACTTCCGGGACACCAGAATGAAAAACTGTTTTTT CASSLLPGHQNEKLFF
NA TRBJ1-2 NA TRBV20-1 TGCAGTGCTAGAGAGGTCGGTGGGCAGCGCCCTCATAACTATGGCTACACCTTC CSAREVGGQRPHNYGYTF
NA TRBJ2-7 NA TRBV20-1 TGCAGTGCTAGAGGGGACCTCGGACGGGAGCAGTACTTC CSARGDLGREQYF
NA TRBJ2-3 NA TRBV29-1 TGCAGCGGCCGGGACTGGAGCACAGATACGCAGTATTTT CSGRDWSTDTQYF
NA TRBJ1-1 NA TRBV7-2 TGTGCCAGCAGCTTAGTAGCAGGTGGGAACACTGAAGCTTTCTTT CASSLVAGGNTEAFF
TRBD1 TRBJ2-5 many TRBV5-1 TGCGCCAGCAGCTCACGCGAGGGGACAGCCTTACAAGAGACCCAGTACTTC CASSSREGTALQETQYF
TRBD1 TRBJ1-2 NA TRBV9 TGTGCCAGCAGCGTGGTGCCAGGGGGAAGGGGCTACACCTTC CASSVVPGGRGYTF
NA TRBJ2-5 NA TRBV7-9 TGTGCCAGCAGCCCGAGGGACACGGGGGAGCAGTACTTC CASSPRDTGEQYF
TRBD1 TRBJ2-7 few TRBV28 TGTGCCAGCAGCCCGGACAGGGCAGTTGACGAGCAGTACTTC CASSPDRAVDEQYF
TRBD2 TRBJ2-3 few TRBV4-3 TGCGCCAGCAGTGATCGGGGGGTTGTGGAGGATACGCAGTATTTT CASSDRGVVEDTQYF
TRBD1 TRBJ2-7 few TRBV10-3 TGTGCCATCAGGGGGACAGGGGGGACGTACGAGCAGTACTTC CAIRGTGGTYEQYF
NA TRBJ1-6 NA TRBV10-3 TGTGCCACCTCGGGGCAGCGAGGGAATAATTCACTCCTCCACTTT CATSGQRGNNSLLHF
TRBD2 TRBJ2-7 NA TRBV11-2 TGTGCCAGCAGCCGACTAGCGGGATTGAGGTACGAGCAGTACTTC CASSRLAGLRYEQYF
TRBD2 TRBJ2-5 NA TRBV27 TGTGCCAGCAGTTTATCGCGGGCTAGCGGGCAAGAGACCCAGTACTTC CASSLSRASGQETQYF
NA TRBJ1-2 NA TRBV7-9 TGTGCCAGCAGCTTCGAAGCTAACTATGGCTACACCTTC CASSFEANYGYTF
NA TRBJ1-5 NA TRBV10-2 TGCGCCAGCAGAGGTCGACGGGATCAGCCCCAGCATTTT CASRGRRDQPQHF
NA TRBJ2-3 NA TRBV7-3 TGTGCCAGCAGCTCCACGTGGGGCGGGGGCACAGATACGCAGTATTTT CASSSTWGGGTDTQYF
NA TRBJ2-7 NA TRBV19 TGTGCCAGTAGTATAGATGGAGCTACCTACGAGCAGTACTTC CASSIDGATYEQYF
NA TRBJ2-1 NA TRBV3-1 TGTGCCAGCAGTCCGGACACACCATACAATGAGCAGTTCTTC CASSPDTPYNEQFF
NA TRBJ1-5 NA TRBV29-1 TGCAGCGTTGAAGACCCCAGGGACAATCAGCCCCAGCATTTT CSVEDPRDNQPQHF
TRBD1 TRBJ1-5 NA TRBV7-2 TGTGCCAGCAGCTTAAGTTCAGGGGGTCAGCCCCAGCATTTT CASSLSSGGQPQHF
NA TRBJ1-2 NA TRBV4-3 TGCGCCAGCAGCCAAGAACCGGGAGCCTATGGCTACACCTTC CASSQEPGAYGYTF
NA TRBJ1-5 NA TRBV12-3/TRBV12-4 TGTGCCAGCAGTTCTATGGATACGCAGCATTTT CASSSMDTQHF
NA TRBJ2-1 NA TRBV7-9 TGTGCCAGCAGCTTAGATGAGGCGAGCTTTCCAGGGACCGATGAGCAGTTCTTC CASSLDEASFPGTDEQFF
TRBD2 TRBJ2-5 NA TRBV6-5 TGTGCCAGCAGCGACCCTGGACTAGCGGAAGAGACCCAGTACTTC CASSDPGLAEETQYF
NA TRBJ2-5 few TRBV6-2/TRBV6-3 TGTGCCAGCAGCTCCGCCCGGGGCCCTCAAGAGACCCAGTACTTC CASSSARGPQETQYF
TRBD1 TRBJ2-7 few TRBV10-3 TGTGCCATCAGTGAGTCGGACAGGGTTATAGGAGAGCAGTACTTC CAISESDRVIGEQYF
TRBD2 TRBJ2-1 few TRBV5-5 TGTGCCAGCAGCCAGCCAACAGCGGGATCGGTGGGTGAGCAGTTCTTC CASSQPTAGSVGEQFF
NA TRBJ2-3 few TRBV3-1 TGTGCCAGCAGCCACCTGGTCCAGGTCACAGATACGCAGTATTTT CASSHLVQVTDTQYF
NA TRBJ2-3 few TRBV3-1 TGTGCCAGCAGCCCCTACCTATCTAGCACAGATACGCAGTATTTT CASSPYLSSTDTQYF
NA TRBJ1-5 few TRBV6-1 TGTGCCAGCAGTGCGACGGGTTATCAGCCCCAGCATTTT CASSATGYQPQHF
NA TRBJ2-5 few TRBV6-2/TRBV6-3 TGTGCCAGCAGTTACGGCGAGACAGATTCCCAAGAGACCCAGTACTTC CASSYGETDSQETQYF
NA TRBJ2-2 NA TRBV5-1 TGCGCCAGCAGCACCCGGGACCTCAGCACCGGGGAGCTGTTTTTT CASSTRDLSTGELFF
TRBD2 TRBJ2-5 NA TRBV11-2 TGTGCCAGCAGCCCCGGAGAGACTAGCGGGATTGAGACCCAGTACTTC CASSPGETSGIETQYF
TRBD1 TRBJ2-7 many TRBV7-2 TGTGCCAGCAGCTACGACAGGGGGCGCGAGCAGTACTTC CASSYDRGREQYF
NA TRBJ1-4 few TRBV12-3/TRBV12-4 TGTGCCAGCAAGGGAGGCTCTAATGAAAAACTGTCTTTT CASKGGSNEKLSF
TRBD2 TRBJ2-3 few TRBV11-2 TGTGCCAGCAGCTTATCCCTAGCGGGAGGGGCTTACACAGATACGCAGTATTTT CASSLSLAGGAYTDTQYF